The T cell receptor (beta chain) described here comes from a study of blood T cell repertoires in COVID-19. As for the study in general: COVID-19 samples from acute and convalescent phases originated in the United States, Italy and Spain.

Germline CDR1 and CDR2: LGHNA and YNFKEQ. The CDR3 has 14 amino acids. Germline trimming cut 8 bases from V and 5 bases from J; bases unmatched to any gene: 6. Measured with immunoSEQ multiplex PCR; TCRdb has only the in-frame clones, and not every one. Of about 76,000 clones in the sample, around nine tenths were seen once. V gene TRBV4-2 combines with J gene TRBJ2-7; 13 nucleotides line up with TRBD2. The sequenced sample was peripheral blood. This sequence was found in a human donor in a cohort sampled during active COVID-19. The CDR3 is CASGTGTSGDEQYF. The CDR3 DNA follows: TGTGCCAGCGGCACGGGGACTAGCGGGGACGAGCAGTACTTC.